One T cell receptor (beta chain) is described in this entry. It has no known antigen specificity. No clone much larger than this one lies a single base away; base qualities are absent. V is clipped by 0 bases and J by 2 bases, and the sequence between their germline boundaries is 11 bases long. Taken from cysteine to phenylalanine, the CDR3 has 15 residues. The DNA shown is the 45-base CDR3, in frame from base 1. As encoded in the germline V gene, CDR1 is ENHRY while CDR2 is SYGVKD. The source of the sample is a study of blood T cell repertoires in COVID-19 (dated by TCRdb to 2019 to 2021). At the level of the whole study: Samples from collaborators originated in the United States, Italy and Spain and spanned both the acute and convalescent phases of COVID-19. A de-identified subject ID, COVID-19 status, age in years and sex were almost always included in the sample metadata. The repertoires were made available in a free public database intended to serve as a resource for research on the immune response to SARS-CoV-2. The prospective study material was composed of cDNA or gDNA derived from T cells, B-cell-depleted T cells, or PBMCs. Samples were obtained from the ongoing ImmuneRACE study (first 160 participants) and from 1,200 or so subjects provided by 6 global collaborators. The dataset comprised deeply sampled blood TCRbeta repertoires from subjects exposed to, actively infected with, or recovered from COVID-19. Where available, HLA class I and class II types were taken from metadata supplied by the sample provider and were not determined by assay-based typing.

Points the paper makes about the study in general: How much clinical and demographic metadata was included differed by source and by participant, and the metadata was provided uncurated.

The immunoSEQ Assay, a bias-controlled multiplex PCR, was used to amplify TCRbeta CDR3 regions from genomic DNA. The original pipeline was this. Within the assay, amplification of reference gene primers was used to estimate how many nucleated cells each sample contained. Sequence reads were collapsed and filtered to measure the absolute abundance of every unique TCRbeta CDR3 rearrangement. For each sample, productive Simpson clonality was calculated by taking the square root of Simpson's diversity index across productive rearrangements. TCRdb re-hosts the immuneACCESS table, in-frame sequences only. Its copies lack some clones; in the studies checked, an unresolved V gene accounts for under half of them, and the cause for the rest is not known. That table supplies the V and J calls and clone size; D and trimming were determined from the DNA. The sample table shows 150,000 to 200,000 clones, and roughly 79% are seen once. Roughly a sixth of the sample is held by the ten biggest clonotypes.

The collaborating institutions used their own protocols to collect whole blood in K2EDTA tubes. For TCRbeta analysis, collaborators shipped samples in one of three forms: frozen whole blood, isolated PBMCs, or DNA extracted from either of those sample types. Here the chain combines TRBV10-3 and TRBJ2-7, and the D gene may be TRBD2, 6 bases matching. Source material: peripheral blood. This clonotype originated in a man aged 60 to 75 with active or convalescent COVID-19. The sequenced DNA: TGTGCCATCAGTGAGTCGGGGACTGCGGCCTACGAGCAGTACTTC. It specifies CAISESGTAAYEQYF.